This TCR beta chain was obtained from a study of T cell responses to AZD1222 COVID-19 vaccine. Using immunoSEQ multiplex PCR, the repertoire was profiled, and TCRdb retains in-frame clones only, with some absent. The sample carries over 75,000 clones, 75% to 90% recorded once. Germline V gene data show CDR1 as SNHLY and CDR2 as FYNNEI. V was clipped by 3 bases and J by 6 bases, with 9 bases between them. The CDR3 spans 13 residues. Points from the study as a whole: Recipients of AZD1222 seropositive at baseline numbered only five or six. Most donors were white British, females outnumbered males, and clonal diversity was possibly underestimated. Only after the peak T cell response were repertoires sampled.

Turning to this clone: Antigen unknown.

V is TRBV2 and J is TRBJ1-5; tentative D call: TRBD1 (5 bases). The TCR sequence derives from an adult who received the AZD1222 COVID-19 vaccine. The input for sequencing was peripheral blood, taken 28 days after the second AZD1222 dose. The CDR3 is CASSEGQGQPQHF. As DNA, the CDR3 is TGTGCCAGCAGTGAGGGGCAGGGTCAGCCCCAGCATTTT.